This T cell receptor beta chain was recorded in a study of blood T cell repertoires in COVID-19. Sequenced by immunoSEQ multiplex PCR; TCRdb stores in-frame clones only, minus some. This table holds 250,000 to 300,000 clones, approximately 90% found once. The CDR3 runs 13 residues. Germline V CDR1 and CDR2: MNHNS, SASEGT. V dropped 3 bases and J dropped 7; count of bases not matched to a gene: 3. The chain has TRBV6-1 and TRBJ1-2; 9 nucleotides align to TRBD1. The sequence was obtained from a woman in her 40s with acute COVID-19. The source material was PBMCs or T cells enriched from blood (not recorded which). The DNA for the CDR3 is TGTGCCAGCAGTGACGGACAGGGGCCTGGCTACACCTTC. Translation: CASSDGQGPGYTF.